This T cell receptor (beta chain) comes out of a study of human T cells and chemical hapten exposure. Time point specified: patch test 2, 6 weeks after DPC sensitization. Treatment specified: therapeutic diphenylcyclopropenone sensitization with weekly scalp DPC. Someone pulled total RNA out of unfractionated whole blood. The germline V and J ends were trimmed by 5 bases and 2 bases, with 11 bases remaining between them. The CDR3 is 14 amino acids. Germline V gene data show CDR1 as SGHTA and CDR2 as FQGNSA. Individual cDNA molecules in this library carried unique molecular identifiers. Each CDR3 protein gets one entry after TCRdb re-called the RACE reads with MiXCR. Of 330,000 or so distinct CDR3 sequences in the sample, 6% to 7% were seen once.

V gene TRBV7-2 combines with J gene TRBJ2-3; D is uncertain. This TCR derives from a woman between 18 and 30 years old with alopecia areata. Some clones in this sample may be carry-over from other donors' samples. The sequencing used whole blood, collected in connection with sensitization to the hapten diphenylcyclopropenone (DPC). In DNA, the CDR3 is TGTGCCAGCAGCCCTTTTCAGAACACAGATACGCAGTATTTT. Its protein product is CASSPFQNTDTQYF.